This T cell receptor beta chain was observed in a study of tumor and adjacent non-tumor tissue in lung cancer. Study information: Stage I to III disease affected about ten men and a handful of women aged 31 to 76.

Worth noting for this clonotype: Its antigen is currently unknown. Mismatch with germline at one junction end may stem from a read error.

No cell sorting was done before RNA was extracted from the tissue. This non-tumor lung sample came from over 3 cm beyond the tumor edge. Looked up from germline, CDR1 is MNHEY and CDR2 is SVGAGI. This CDR3 region has 14 residues. TCRbeta libraries were built with three rounds of nested PCR, modified from ARM-PCR. In TCRdb, the multiplex PCR reads were re-called with MiXCR into one record per CDR3 protein. The sample lists roughly 49,000 distinct CDR3 sequences, 74% occurring once. Study-wide points: Higher tumor TCR diversity was associated with shorter survival. Normal lung showed higher cumulative top 100 clone frequency than tumor.

The gene calls are TRBV6-5 and TRBJ2-5; 9 bases map to TRBD1. The source of this sequence is an older woman with non-small cell lung cancer. The sequenced material came from distant non-tumor lung tissue. The CDR3 protein is CVSINRGREETQYF. The DNA of the CDR3 is TGTGTCAGCATAAACAGGGGGCGCGAAGAGACCCAGTACTTC.